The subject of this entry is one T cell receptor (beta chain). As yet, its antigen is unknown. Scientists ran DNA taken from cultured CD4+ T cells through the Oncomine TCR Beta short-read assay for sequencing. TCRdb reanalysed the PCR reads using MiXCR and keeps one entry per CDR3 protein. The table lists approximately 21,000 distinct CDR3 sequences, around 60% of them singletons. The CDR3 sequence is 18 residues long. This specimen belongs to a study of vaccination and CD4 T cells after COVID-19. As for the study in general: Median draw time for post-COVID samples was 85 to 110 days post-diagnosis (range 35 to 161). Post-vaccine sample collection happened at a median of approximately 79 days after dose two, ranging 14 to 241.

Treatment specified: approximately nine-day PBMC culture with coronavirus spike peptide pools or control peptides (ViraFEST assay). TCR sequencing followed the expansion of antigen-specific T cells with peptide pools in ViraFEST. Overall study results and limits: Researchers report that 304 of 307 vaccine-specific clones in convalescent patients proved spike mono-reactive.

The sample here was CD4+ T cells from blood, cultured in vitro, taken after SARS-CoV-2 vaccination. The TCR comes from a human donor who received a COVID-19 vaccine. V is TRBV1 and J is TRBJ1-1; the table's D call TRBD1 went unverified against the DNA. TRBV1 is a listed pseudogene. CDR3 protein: CTSSQPKARTEKNTEAFF. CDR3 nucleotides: TGCACCAGCAGCCAACCCAAGGCCCGGACAGAGAAGAACACTGAAGCTTTCTTT.